Below are 28 T cell receptor beta chains sequenced from a single sample in a study of beta chain features in type 1 diabetes. As every portion of the isolated RNA was reverse transcribed, the sequencing read expressed TCRB transcripts. Generated by immunoSEQ multiplex PCR, the TCRdb table keeps only in-frame clones and is missing some. This sample has around 340,000 clones, with 8% found just once. Sequenced input: central memory CD4+ T cells from blood. These receptors were taken from a woman younger than 30 in good health.

The rearrangement links TRBV7-2 to TRBJ2-5, with a weak D call TRBD1 (5 bases). Germline CDR1 reads SGHTA; CDR2 reads FQGNSA. V lost 3 bases and J 5 bases, leaving 13 bases between the germline ends. There are 14 residues in the CDR3. CDR3 amino acids: CASSFWGGRETQYF. Written as DNA, the CDR3 is TGTGCCAGCAGCTTTTGGGGCGGCAGGGAGACCCAGTACTTC.

CDR3 sequence (DNA): TGTGCCAGTAGTATCACCAAGTCCGGCTACACCTTC. Amino acids: CASSITKSGYTF. This chain joins TRBV19 and TRBJ1-2; D is ambiguous. The CDR3 has 12 residues. CDR1 LNHDA and CDR2 SQIVND come from the germline V gene (reference sequence). The V and J ends lost 3 bases and 8 bases respectively, with 10 bases between them.

This clone was seen a few times. The V gene is TRBV10-3, the J gene TRBJ2-3; D remains ambiguous. The ends were cut back, 3 bases at V and 2 bases at J, with 12 bases in the middle. Germline V gene data show CDR1 as ENHRY and CDR2 as SYGVKD. CDR3 length equals 15 residues. The chain's CDR3 is CAISDHLRPTDTQYF. The CDR3 nucleotides are TGTGCCATCAGTGACCACCTCAGGCCCACAGATACGCAGTATTTT.

The V and J genes are TRBV14 and TRBJ2-3, with a weak D call TRBD2 (5 bases). The V end was cut by 3 bases, the J end by 6 bases, with 13 bases between. The CDR3 consists of 14 residues. CDR1 is SGHDN and CDR2 is FVKESK in the germline V gene. The chain's CDR3 is CASSQALEADTQYF. The DNA of the CDR3 is TGTGCCAGCAGCCAGGCCTTGGAGGCGGATACGCAGTATTTT.

This clone has only a few counts. The V and J genes are TRBV7-3 and TRBJ1-1, with 8 bases fitting TRBD1. Germline V CDR1 and CDR2: SGHTA, FQGTGA. The CDR3 runs to 13 residues. Unmatched junction bases numbered 4, after V lost 5 bases and J lost 5 bases. CDR3 DNA: TGTGCCAGCAGCCTCTACAGGGGGACTGAAGCTTTCTTT. It specifies CASSLYRGTEAFF.

The chain couples TRBV27 to TRBJ2-7; TRBD1 aligns across 9 bases. In germline, CDR1 is MNHEY, CDR2 SMNVEV (reference sequence). The length of the CDR3 is 15 residues. V lost 3 bases and J lost 3; bases outside the gene matches: 6. CDR3 bases: TGTGCCAGCAGTTTGCAGGGACAGGGCAACTACGAGCAGTACTTC. Translating gives CASSLQGQGNYEQYF.

This clone was detected many times. The chain is built from TRBV6-1 and TRBJ1-5; D may be TRBD1 (6 bases). The V end was cut by 6 bases, the J end by 9 bases, with 18 bases between. The CDR3 length is 14 residues. Germline V CDR1 and CDR2: MNHNS, SASEGT. The CDR3 spells CASSGVHGQWPQHF. As DNA, the CDR3 is TGTGCCAGCAGCGGAGTTCACGGACAGTGGCCCCAGCATTTT.

The DNA of the CDR3 is TGTGCCAGTAGAAAGGGACAGCTCGGGGAGCTGTTTTTT. Protein product: CASRKGQLGELFF. This chain joins TRBV19 and TRBJ2-2; TRBD1 matches at 7 bases. The J segment lost 7 bases and the V segment lost 6 bases, leaving 5 bases of the junction unmatched. The CDR3 runs to 13 residues. Germline CDR1 is LNHDA and CDR2 is SQIVND (reference sequence).

The chain carries TRBV7-2 and TRBJ2-5; 7 nucleotides agree with TRBD1. This CDR3 is built from 16 residues. V shed 5 bases, J shed 5 bases, and the junction held 14 bases outside the gene matches. Germline V gene lookup returns CDR1 SGHTA and CDR2 FQGNSA. CDR3 loop: CASSPTTGAGRETQYF. CDR3 bases: TGTGCCAGCAGCCCAACCACAGGGGCTGGCAGGGAGACCCAGTACTTC.

The chain employs TRBV6-1 and TRBJ1-3; weak D call: TRBD1 (6 bases). Germline CDR1 and CDR2: MNHNS and SASEGT. V dropped 4 bases and J dropped 0 bases, with 16 bases sitting between them. The CDR3 runs 17 residues. CDR3 in DNA: TGTGCCAGCAGTGTCTCACTACAGGGCCACTCTGGAAACACCATATATTTT. Its translation is CASSVSLQGHSGNTIYF.

This clone was picked up a small number of times. The genes are TRBV7-8 and TRBJ2-3, with 11 positions matching TRBD2. CDR1 is SGHVS, CDR2 FQNEAQ, per germline. The CDR3 consists of 13 residues. With 4 bases clipped from V and 6 bases from J, the junction kept 0 bases outside the gene matches. The CDR3 region is CASSSSGRDTQYF. The CDR3, as DNA: TGTGCCAGCAGCTCTAGCGGGAGGGATACGCAGTATTTT.

This clone was observed many times. The gene calls are TRBV18 and TRBJ2-1; D gene uncertain. The CDR3 loop spans 14 amino acids. Germline CDR1 KGHSH, CDR2 LQKENI. V was shortened by 3 bases and J by 10 bases, with 16 bases between the two germline ends. The CDR3 sequence is CASSPVPPEGEQFF. DNA for the CDR3: TGTGCCAGCTCACCGGTACCACCCGAAGGGGAGCAGTTCTTC. Looking up the rest from reference TRBV18 and TRBJ2-1 gives the full variable domain: NAGVMQNPRHLVRRRGQEARLRCSPMKGHSHVYWYRQLPEEGLKFMVYLQKENIIDESGMPKERFSAEFPKEGPSILRIQQVVRGDSAAYFCASSPVPPEGEQFFGPGTRLTVL.

This clone came up a few times. The gene calls are TRBV28 and TRBJ2-1; 8 positions agree with TRBD2. V gave up 5 bases and J gave up 3 bases; unmatched junction bases: 6. Germline V gene lookup returns CDR1 MDHEN and CDR2 SYDVKM. The CDR3 is 15 amino acids. In DNA form, the CDR3 reads TGTGCCAGCAGTGCTACTAGCGGCTACTACAATGAGCAGTTCTTC. Protein product: CASSATSGYYNEQFF.

V gene TRBV7-2 combines with J gene TRBJ2-6; D gene ambiguous. This CDR3 is built from 16 residues. CDR1 and CDR2 from the germline V gene are SGHTA and FQGNSA. V shed 5 bases and J shed 0 bases, with 11 bases lying between them. CDR3 sequence: CASSRSVTSGANVLTF. CDR3 sequence (DNA): TGTGCCAGCAGCCGAAGTGTCACCTCTGGGGCCAACGTCCTGACTTTC. Filled out from reference TRBV7-2 and TRBJ2-6, the complete variable domain reads GAGVSQSPSNKVTEKGKDVELRCDPISGHTALYWYRQSLGQGLEFLIYFQGNSAPDKSGLPSDRFSAERTGGSVSTLTIQRTQQEDSAVYLCASSRSVTSGANVLTFGAGSRLTVL.

The rearrangement links TRBV6-6 to TRBJ2-3; 12 positions agree with TRBD1. The germline CDR1 and CDR2 sequences are MNHNY and SVGAGI (reference sequence). CDR3 length equals 16 residues. After removal of 5 bases from V and 4 bases from J, the junction contained 7 bases not matched to a gene. Here the CDR3 reads CASSPPGQGASDTQYF. The CDR3 DNA sequence: TGTGCCAGCAGTCCACCGGGACAGGGGGCATCAGATACGCAGTATTTT.

This clone was seen ten or more times. The CDR3 reads CATSRDPLGGNEQFF. CDR3 bases: TGTGCCACCAGCAGAGACCCCCTAGGCGGGAATGAGCAGTTCTTC. V usage is TRBV15 and J usage is TRBJ2-1, with a weak D call TRBD2 (5 bases). Trimming cost V 0 bases and J 7 bases, with 13 bases left between them. CDR1 is LNHNV, CDR2 YYDKDF, per germline (reference sequence). CDR3 length: 15 residues. The full variable domain, its missing parts supplied by reference TRBV15 and TRBJ2-1, is DAMVIQNPRYQVTQFGKPVTLSCSQTLNHNVMYWYQQKSSQAPKLLFHYYDKDFNNEADTPDNFQSRRPNTSFCFLDIRSPGLGDTAMYLCATSRDPLGGNEQFFGPGTRLTVL.

This rearrangement joins TRBV5-4 to TRBJ2-3; unclear D gene. Germline V lookup: CDR1 SGHNT, CDR2 YYREEE (reference sequence). Trimming took 4 bases from V and 4 from J, leaving 7 bases between them. This CDR3 is 12 amino acids long. In nucleotides, the CDR3 is TGTGCCAGCAGCATTGTCGCAGATACGCAGTATTTT. Its protein product is CASSIVADTQYF.

About this clone itself: The same CDR3 also results from other DNA sequences found in this sample. The CDR3 DNA reads TGTGCCAGTTCCCGGGATGGGACTAATGAAAAACTGTTTTTT. Translation gives CASSRDGTNEKLFF. The V and J genes are TRBV9 and TRBJ1-4; no clear D gene. The CDR3 runs 14 residues. Trimming stripped 8 bases from V and 2 bases from J, with 13 bases between. Germline CDR1 SGDLS, CDR2 YYNGEE.

This clone has more than one count but fewer than ten. This rearrangement joins TRBV2 to TRBJ2-6; D might be TRBD1 (5 bases). Per the germline V gene, CDR1 is SNHLY and CDR2 is FYNNEI. V shed 4 bases and J shed 4 bases, with 14 bases lying between them. CDR3 length equals 16 residues. The CDR3 sequence is CASSVSRVAGANVLTF. The DNA for the CDR3 is TGTGCCAGCAGTGTGTCCAGGGTGGCGGGGGCCAACGTCCTGACTTTC.

V and J are TRBV5-1 and TRBJ2-7, with TRBD1 matching 11 bases. J gave up 0 bases and V 0 bases, and 8 bases lay outside the gene matches. This CDR3 comprises 18 residues. Germline V gene data show CDR1 as SGHRS and CDR2 as YFSETQ. The DNA of the CDR3 is TGCGCCAGCAGCTTGGCCTTAGGACAGGGGGCGAGCTCCTACGAGCAGTACTTC. Translation: CASSLALGQGASSYEQYF.

The rearrangement links TRBV19 to TRBJ2-7; 7 bases fit TRBD1. Germline V gene sequence: CDR1 LNHDA, CDR2 SQIVND (reference sequence). This CDR3 region has 13 residues. The junction had 6 bases not matched to a gene; V was cut back by 4 bases and J by 6 bases. The DNA of the CDR3 is TGTGCCAGTAGTACGCTGACAGGGACCGAGCAGTACTTC. As protein: CASSTLTGTEQYF.

V usage is TRBV4-1 and J usage is TRBJ1-4, with D hard to call. CDR3 size: 12 residues. Germline values: CDR1 MGHRA, CDR2 YSYEKL. V shed 4 bases and J shed 12 bases, with 12 bases lying between them. CDR3 sequence: CASSLHGGELFF. CDR3 sequence (DNA): TGCGCCAGCAGCCTCCATGGTGGGGAACTGTTTTTT.

This clone was seen only a few times. The gene calls are TRBV15 and TRBJ1-3; the D is unclear. Per germline, CDR1 LNHNV and CDR2 YYDKDF (reference sequence). The CDR3 runs to 16 residues. V was cut by 1 base and J by 0 bases, with 10 bases left in between. CDR3 protein: CATSRGVGDSGNTIYF. The CDR3 DNA is TGTGCCACCAGCAGAGGGGTCGGGGACTCTGGAAACACCATATATTTT.

This clone has just a few counts. The chain couples TRBV7-2 to TRBJ1-1; D is undetermined. V was clipped by 1 base and J by 5 bases, with 11 bases between them. Germline V CDR1 and CDR2: SGHTA, FQGNSA. CDR3 size: 14 residues. CDR3 loop: CASSLDAGRTEAFF. The CDR3 DNA reads TGTGCCAGCAGCTTAGATGCCGGGAGGACTGAAGCTTTCTTT. Supplemented by reference TRBV7-2 and TRBJ1-1, the full variable domain reads GAGVSQSPSNKVTEKGKDVELRCDPISGHTALYWYRQSLGQGLEFLIYFQGNSAPDKSGLPSDRFSAERTGGSVSTLTIQRTQQEDSAVYLCASSLDAGRTEAFFGQGTRLTVV.

The chain employs TRBV5-1 and TRBJ2-7, with D perhaps matching TRBD2 (5 bases). Germline V gene lookup returns CDR1 SGHRS and CDR2 YFSETQ. V lost 4 bases and J 7 bases, leaving 15 bases between the germline ends. There are 13 residues in the CDR3. The CDR3 DNA follows: TGCGCCAGCAGCGATCCACCCCGCGGGGAGCAGTACTTC. Protein sequence: CASSDPPRGEQYF.

This rearrangement joins TRBV27 to TRBJ1-2; 7 positions match TRBD1. The ends lost 5 bases at V and 7 bases at J; junction bases unmatched: 10. Germline CDR1 is MNHEY and CDR2 is SMNVEV (reference sequence). The CDR3 is 14 amino acids. The CDR3: CASSPISGGGGYTF. The CDR3 nucleotides are TGTGCCAGCAGTCCCATCTCAGGGGGAGGTGGCTACACCTTC.

To note about this clone: Mismatch with germline at one junction end may stem from a read error. The rearrangement links TRBV7-9 to TRBJ2-1; 7 nucleotides align to TRBD1. From germline, CDR1 is SEHNR and CDR2 FQNEAQ (reference sequence). CDR3 length equals 13 residues. The CDR3 coding sequence is TGCGCCAGCAGCCATGCAGGGGGCAATGAGCAGTTCTTC. Amino acids: CASSHAGGNEQFF.

The chain employs TRBV5-1 and TRBJ2-7; D might be TRBD1 (5 bases). The CDR3 loop spans 14 amino acids. The germline gives CDR1 SGHRS, CDR2 YFSETQ. The V and J ends lost 0 bases and 3 bases respectively, with 10 bases between them. CDR3 DNA sequence: TGCGCCAGCAGCTTGGGACAGCGAAACTACGAGCAGTACTTC. Protein: CASSLGQRNYEQYF.